The 6 T cell receptor beta chains in this list originate from one sample, sequenced in a study of blood T cell repertoires in COVID-19. The protocol was immunoSEQ multiplex PCR, while the TCRdb copy is restricted to in-frame clones and leaves out a portion. The profile covers 95,000 to 150,000 clones, with 70% to 85% appearing a single time and roughly 0.86% taken by the ten largest. Source material: peripheral blood. These receptors all come from a human donor with acute or convalescent COVID-19. The donor label of this sample is uncertain.

V usage is TRBV2 and J usage is TRBJ2-3; 12 nucleotides line up with TRBD2. With 10 bases clipped from V and 3 bases from J, the junction kept 2 bases outside the gene matches. The CDR3 extends over 13 amino acids. Looked up from germline, CDR1 is SNHLY and CDR2 is FYNNEI. CDR3 amino acids: CATGTSGTDTQYF. The CDR3, as DNA: TGTGCCACGGGGACTAGCGGGACAGATACGCAGTATTTT.

The gene calls are TRBV18 and TRBJ1-6; 8 bases line up with TRBD1. Trimming at V came to 6 bases and at J to 6 bases, leaving 4 bases not matched to a gene. This CDR3 has 14 amino acids. Germline CDR1 is KGHSH and CDR2 is LQKENI. This CDR3 reads CASSKDRANSPLHF. The CDR3 DNA reads TGTGCCAGCTCCAAGGACAGGGCTAATTCACCCCTCCACTTT.

J is TRBJ2-2 and V is TRBV11-2; D gene uncertain. Germline assignment: CDR1 SGHAT and CDR2 FQNNGV. With 1 base removed from V and 3 bases from J, the gap between germline ends came to 15 bases. This CDR3 is 17 amino acids long. CDR3 bases: TGTGCCAGCAGCTTAGGAGCGAGCCTCCCCGACACCGGGGAGCTGTTTTTT. It specifies CASSLGASLPDTGELFF. Full variable domain (rest looked up from reference TRBV11-2 and TRBJ2-2): EAGVAQSPRYKIIEKRQSVAFWCNPISGHATLYWYQQILGQGPKLLIQFQNNGVVDDSQLPKDRFSAERLKGVDSTLKIQPAKLEDSAVYLCASSLGASLPDTGELFFGEGSRLTVL.

This sequence joins TRBV20-1 and TRBJ2-1, with TRBD2 as a possible D gene (6 bases). Germline values: CDR1 DFQATT, CDR2 SNEGSKA (reference sequence). The CDR3 extends over 13 amino acids. V was trimmed by 6 bases and J by 5 bases, leaving 14 bases between them. Written as DNA, the CDR3 is TGCAGTGCCAGTAGCGGAGGCCACAATGAGCAGTTCTTC. Translated: CSASSGGHNEQFF.

The V and J genes are TRBV9 and TRBJ2-1; 7 bases align to TRBD2. Unmatched junction bases numbered 7, after V lost 2 bases and J lost 5 bases. This CDR3 spans 15 amino acids. Germline V gene data show CDR1 as SGDLS and CDR2 as YYNGEE. The CDR3: CASSVRGGVNNEQFF. In DNA, the CDR3 is TGTGCCAGCAGCGTCCGCGGGGGTGTCAACAATGAGCAGTTCTTC.

The gene calls are TRBV24-1 and TRBJ2-5; D not resolved. The germline V and J ends were trimmed by 5 bases and 1 base, with 7 bases remaining between them. The CDR3 is 13 residues long. The germline gives CDR1 KGHDR, CDR2 SFDVKD. This CDR3 is CATSGAAQETQYF. For the CDR3, the DNA is TGTGCCACCAGTGGGGCAGCCCAAGAGACCCAGTACTTC.